These 26 T cell receptor beta chains share one sample of origin, sequenced in a study of early T cells in non-severe SARS-CoV-2 infection. MiXCR was run by TCRdb on the 5' RACE reads, yielding one entry per CDR3 protein. The sample has about 83,000 distinct CDR3 sequences, 10% seen once. Here the sequenced sample was whole blood, taken at baseline. The source of these receptors is an adult who was a healthcare worker with PCR-confirmed SARS-CoV-2 infection or an uninfected control (not recorded which).

This rearrangement joins TRBV24-1 to TRBJ2-7; 10 bases agree with TRBD2. This CDR3 contains 14 residues. Looked up from germline, CDR1 is KGHDR and CDR2 is SFDVKD. Losses at the gene ends were 5 bases for V and 3 bases for J; bases not matched to a gene: 3. CDR3 DNA: TGTGCCACCAGTGCTAGCGGGAGAAACTACGAGCAGTACTTC. Residues: CATSASGRNYEQYF.

The chain is built from TRBV10-3 and TRBJ2-6; D is ambiguous. Germline CDR1 reads ENHRY; CDR2 reads SYGVKD. The V and J ends lost 3 bases and 0 bases respectively, with 6 bases between them. This CDR3 contains 15 residues. CDR3 amino acids: CAISDLYSGANVLTF. The CDR3 coding sequence is TGTGCCATCAGTGATCTATACTCTGGGGCCAACGTCCTGACTTTC.

Ten or more counts support this clonotype. The rearrangement links TRBV5-1 to TRBJ2-7, with 15 bases aligning to TRBD2. The CDR3 runs to 17 residues. V was pared by 3 bases and J by 3 bases, with 7 bases of the junction left unmatched. Germline V CDR1 and CDR2: SGHRS, YFSETQ. The CDR3 DNA reads TGCGCCAGCAGCTCGGGACTAGCGGGAGGTGAGAACTACGAGCAGTACTTC. Protein: CASSSGLAGGENYEQYF. Using reference TRBV5-1 and TRBJ2-7 for the parts outside the CDR3, the full variable domain is KAGVTQTPRYLIKTRGQQVTLSCSPISGHRSVSWYQQTPGQGLQFLFEYFSETQRNKGNFPGRFSGRQFSNSRSEMNVSTLELGDSALYLCASSSGLAGGENYEQYFGPGTRLTVT.

This clonotype was counted many times. The V call is TRBV28, the J call TRBJ2-1, with a weak D call TRBD2 (7 bases). The length of the CDR3 is 11 residues. Looked up from germline, CDR1 is MDHEN and CDR2 is SYDVKM. V was cut by 5 bases and J by 13 bases, with 12 bases left in between. This chain's CDR3 is CASSGQTSQFF. In nucleotides, the CDR3 is TGTGCCAGCAGTGGACAGACTAGCCAGTTCTTC.

Note on this clonotype: With a much larger clone just one base away, this may be a read error. The rearrangement links TRBV7-9 to TRBJ2-7; a weak D match, TRBD2 (5 bases). This CDR3 spans 14 amino acids. Germline V gives CDR1 SEHNR, CDR2 FQNEAQ (reference sequence). CDR3 sequence: CASSSRRTSNEQYF. In DNA, the CDR3 is TGTGCCAGCAGCTCTCGGAGGACCTCCAACGAGCAGTACTTC.

This clonotype was counted at least ten times. This chain links TRBV25-1 with TRBJ2-5; 7 bases align to TRBD2. Germline CDR1 is MGHDK and CDR2 is SYGVNS. The CDR3 has 14 residues. V shed 4 bases and J 3 bases; nucleotides not matched to a gene: 5. Written as DNA, the CDR3 is TGTGCCAGCAGTGCCCTGAGCGGGAAAGAGACCCAGTACTTC. Translated: CASSALSGKETQYF.

In its sample, this clonotype was seen a few times. This chain connects TRBV16 to TRBJ1-2; perhaps TRBD1 as D (5 bases). V was clipped by 1 base and J by 0 bases, with 9 bases between them. The germline V gene has CDR1 KGHSY and CDR2 FQNENV. CDR3 length: 15 amino acids. CDR3 protein: CASSQWDGSNYGYTF. The CDR3 DNA reads TGTGCCAGCAGCCAATGGGACGGCTCTAACTATGGCTACACCTTC.

This rearrangement joins TRBV2 to TRBJ2-1; TRBD2 aligns across 7 bases. The ends lost 9 bases at V and 9 bases at J; junction bases unmatched: 11. The germline gives CDR1 SNHLY, CDR2 FYNNEI. The CDR3 consists of 13 residues. CDR3 in DNA: TGTGCCAGAACTAGACTAGCCAAGGGTGAGCAGTTCTTC. This sequence encodes CARTRLAKGEQFF.

A remark on this clonotype: One end of the junction does not line up with germline, which may come from a read error. The V and J genes are TRBV5-4 and TRBJ2-7, with 7 bases aligning to TRBD1. CDR3 length: 15 residues. CDR1 SGHNT and CDR2 YYREEE come from the germline V gene (reference sequence). The CDR3 sequence: CVSRRGQGRSYEQYF. CDR3 DNA sequence: TGTGTCAGCAGAAGGGGGCAAGGGCGTAGTTACGAGCAGTACTTC. The entire variable domain, with the rest obtained from reference TRBV5-4 and TRBJ2-7, is as follows: ETGVTQSPTHLIKTRGQQVTLRCSSQSGHNTVSWYQQALGQGPQFIFQYYREEENGRGNFPPRFSGLQFPNYSSELNVNALELDDSALYLCVSRRGQGRSYEQYFGPGTRLTVT.

For this clonotype: A read error may explain this, as a much larger clone is one base away. The chain combines TRBV9 with TRBJ1-1; 7 bases are shared with TRBD1. The CDR3 loop spans 14 amino acids. Germline V gene lookup returns CDR1 SGDLS and CDR2 YYNGEE. CDR3 coding DNA: TGTCCCAGCAGCGCGACAGGGACGCGGACTGAAGCTTTCTTT. Encoded protein: CPSSATGTRTEAFF.

This clonotype was seen a handful of times. The J gene is TRBJ1-1, the V gene TRBV5-1, with TRBD1 as a possible D gene (6 bases). CDR1 is SGHRS, CDR2 YFSETQ, per germline. Between the trimmed V and J ends, which lost 0 bases and 2 bases, there was a span of 11 bases. The CDR3 has 15 amino acids. The CDR3 sequence is CASSLVTGFNTEAFF. In DNA, the CDR3 is TGCGCCAGCAGCTTGGTGACAGGTTTTAACACTGAAGCTTTCTTT. Based on the CDR3 plus reference TRBV5-1 and TRBJ1-1, the full variable domain is KAGVTQTPRYLIKTRGQQVTLSCSPISGHRSVSWYQQTPGQGLQFLFEYFSETQRNKGNFPGRFSGRQFSNSRSEMNVSTLELGDSALYLCASSLVTGFNTEAFFGQGTRLTVV.

Only a few counts were recorded for this clonotype. Because it lacks the conserved phenylalanine or tryptophan at the end, this CDR3 is likely a read error. No DNA is shown, since the ends of the CDR3 on it are uncertain; the CDR3 is the one TCRdb lists. The chain links TRBV2 to TRBJ2-1; the table's TRBD1 call for D was not verified on the DNA. The germline V gene encodes CDR1 SNHLY and CDR2 FYNNEI. The CDR3 spans 8 residues, counting both ends. The CDR3 sequence is CASIPGPL.

On this clonotype itself: Because the CDR3 is missing its conserved closing phenylalanine or tryptophan, this is likely a read error. The J gene is TRBJ2-3, the V gene TRBV28; TRBD2 might be the D (7 bases). The CDR3 consists of 16 residues. In germline, CDR1 is MDHEN, CDR2 SYDVKM. With 5 bases removed from V and 1 base from J, the gap between germline ends came to 16 bases. The CDR3 loop reads CASSEMREGGTDTQYS. CDR3 nucleotide sequence: TGTGCCAGCAGTGAGATGAGGGAGGGGGGCACAGATACGCAGTATTCT.

This chain uses TRBV24-1 with TRBJ2-2, with a weak D call TRBD2 (6 bases). Germline assignment: CDR1 KGHDR and CDR2 SFDVKD. The CDR3 is 16 residues long. V was cut by 2 bases and J by 3 bases, with 12 bases left in between. CDR3 sequence reads: CATSDSWGRYTGELFF. In DNA form, the CDR3 reads TGTGCCACCAGTGATTCCTGGGGGAGGTACACCGGGGAGCTGTTTTTT.

The V and J genes are TRBV6-5 and TRBJ2-7, with D perhaps being TRBD1 or TRBD2 (5 bases each). CDR1 MNHEY and CDR2 SVGAGI come from the germline V gene. The CDR3 has 16 amino acids. The V and J ends lost 6 bases and 2 bases respectively, with 20 bases between them. The CDR3 nucleotides read TGTGCCAGCAGCCCAAACCATGTGGGGGACCCCTACGAGCAGTACTTC. This translates into CASSPNHVGDPYEQYF.

This clonotype was picked up a small number of times. The gene calls are TRBV7-9 and TRBJ2-7, with D possibly matching TRBD2 (7 bases). The length of the CDR3 is 13 residues. V lost 5 bases, J lost 7 bases, and 15 bases lay in between. Germline CDR1 is SEHNR and CDR2 is FQNEAQ (reference sequence). The CDR3 region is CASSLGGQGEQYF. In DNA form, the CDR3 reads TGTGCCAGCAGCCTGGGGGGGCAAGGGGAGCAGTACTTC.

This clonotype was detected only a few times. This chain uses TRBV6-1 with TRBJ2-5; TRBD2 is a possible D gene (5 bases). Trimming removed 7 bases from V and 5 bases from J, with 11 bases in between. The CDR3 sequence is 12 residues long. Germline V CDR1 and CDR2: MNHNS, SASEGT. The CDR3 reads CASKDLGETQYF. Written as DNA, the CDR3 is TGTGCCAGCAAGGACTTGGGGGAGACCCAGTACTTC.

This clonotype has a count of ten or more. This rearrangement joins TRBV5-1 to TRBJ1-1; D unresolved. CDR1 SGHRS and CDR2 YFSETQ come from the germline V gene. V lost 7 bases, J lost 5 bases, and 18 bases lay in between. The CDR3 has 14 residues. The CDR3 spells CASLSGPSETEAFF. In DNA, the CDR3 is TGCGCCAGCTTATCAGGACCCTCGGAGACTGAAGCTTTCTTT. Supplemented by reference TRBV5-1 and TRBJ1-1, the full variable domain reads KAGVTQTPRYLIKTRGQQVTLSCSPISGHRSVSWYQQTPGQGLQFLFEYFSETQRNKGNFPGRFSGRQFSNSRSEMNVSTLELGDSALYLCASLSGPSETEAFFGQGTRLTVV.

This clonotype was counted at least ten times. The chain couples TRBV10-3 to TRBJ2-3, with a tentative D call TRBD1 (6 bases). Germline V lookup: CDR1 ENHRY, CDR2 SYGVKD. Deletions cut 6 bases from V and 6 bases from J, with 16 bases between. There are 14 residues in the CDR3. In nucleotides, the CDR3 is TGTGCCATCAGGATTACAGGGATTTCGGATACGCAGTATTTT. This gives the protein CAIRITGISDTQYF.

The chain employs TRBV2 and TRBJ2-2, with 13 bases that match TRBD2. J lost 7 bases, V lost 6 bases, and 2 bases had no gene match. Germline V gene sequence: CDR1 SNHLY, CDR2 FYNNEI. The CDR3 runs 14 residues. DNA of the CDR3: TGTGCCAGCAGCAGGACTAGCGGGAGCGGGGAGCTGTTTTTT. This gives the protein CASSRTSGSGELFF.

This clonotype came up a few times. This chain connects TRBV12-3 or TRBV12-4 to TRBJ2-1; D ambiguous. The V and J ends lost 3 bases and 9 bases respectively, with 6 bases between them. This CDR3 has 11 residues. CDR3 sequence: CASSFGSEQFF. The CDR3 region has the DNA TGTGCCAGCAGTTTTGGTTCTGAGCAGTTCTTC.

The J gene is TRBJ1-1, the V gene TRBV7-3; perhaps TRBD1 as D (5 bases). From germline, CDR1 is SGHTA and CDR2 FQGTGA. Trimming removed 2 bases from V and 8 bases from J, with 12 bases in between. This CDR3 is 13 amino acids long. CDR3 bases: TGTGCCAGCAGCTTAGGGGGGACCAGGGAAGCTTTCTTT. It is translated as CASSLGGTREAFF. Supplemented by reference TRBV7-3 and TRBJ1-1, the full variable domain reads GAGVSQTPSNKVTEKGKYVELRCDPISGHTALYWYRQSLGQGPEFLIYFQGTGAADDSGLPNDRFFAVRPEGSVSTLKIQRTERGDSAVYLCASSLGGTREAFFGQGTRLTVV.

V usage is TRBV2 and J usage is TRBJ2-2, with no clear D. The CDR3 totals 13 residues. Looked up from germline, CDR1 is SNHLY and CDR2 is FYNNEI. Deletions cut 10 bases from V and 7 bases from J, with 16 bases between. The CDR3 region is CATRTPPHGELFF. CDR3 sequence (DNA): TGTGCCACCCGGACGCCACCCCACGGGGAGCTGTTTTTT. Full variable domain (missing parts from reference TRBV2 and TRBJ2-2): EPEVTQTPSHQVTQMGQEVILRCVPISNHLYFYWYRQILGQKVEFLVSFYNNEISEKSEIFDDQFSVERPDGSNFTLKIRSTKLEDSAMYFCATRTPPHGELFFGEGSRLTVL.

J is TRBJ2-7 and V is TRBV20-1, with TRBD1 matching over 11 bases. J lost 3 bases, V lost 6 bases, and 7 bases had no gene match. The CDR3 covers 14 residues. CDR1 is DFQATT and CDR2 is SNEGSKA in the germline V gene (reference sequence). CDR3 in amino acids: CSANPGTGGYEQYF. Written as DNA, the CDR3 is TGCAGTGCAAACCCCGGGACAGGGGGCTACGAGCAGTACTTC.

This clonotype was found many times. The CDR3 spells CASSYEAETSYNEQFF. CDR3 nucleotides: TGTGCCAGCAGTTACGAAGCCGAAACGTCCTACAATGAGCAGTTCTTC. The V gene is TRBV6-5, the J gene TRBJ2-1, with D unresolved. The germline V gene encodes CDR1 MNHEY and CDR2 SVGAGI. The CDR3 is 16 residues long. Trimming pared 2 bases from V and 1 base from J, leaving 12 bases between.

This clonotype showed up many times. The chain has TRBV4-1 and TRBJ2-1; 12 bases are shared with TRBD2. The junction had 1 base not matched to a gene; V was cut back by 0 bases and J by 7 bases. This CDR3 has 15 amino acids. CDR1 is MGHRA, CDR2 YSYEKL, per germline. In nucleotides, the CDR3 is TGCGCCAGCAGCCAAGAAACTAGCGGGAGGAATGAGCAGTTCTTC. Its translation: CASSQETSGRNEQFF.